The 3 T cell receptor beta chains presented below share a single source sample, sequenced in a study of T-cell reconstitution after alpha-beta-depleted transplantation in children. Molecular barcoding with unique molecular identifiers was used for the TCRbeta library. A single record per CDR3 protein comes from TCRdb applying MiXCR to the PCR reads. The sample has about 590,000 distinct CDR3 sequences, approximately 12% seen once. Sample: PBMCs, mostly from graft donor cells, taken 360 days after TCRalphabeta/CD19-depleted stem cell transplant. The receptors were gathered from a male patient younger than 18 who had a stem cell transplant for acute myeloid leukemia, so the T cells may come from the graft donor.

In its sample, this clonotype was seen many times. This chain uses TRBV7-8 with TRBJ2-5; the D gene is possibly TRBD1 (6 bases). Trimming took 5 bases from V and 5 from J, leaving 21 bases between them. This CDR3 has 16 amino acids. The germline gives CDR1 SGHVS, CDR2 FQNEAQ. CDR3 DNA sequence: TGTGCCAGCAGCGGCCTAGGGAACAGAGGGGGTGAGACCCAGTACTTC. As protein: CASSGLGNRGGETQYF.

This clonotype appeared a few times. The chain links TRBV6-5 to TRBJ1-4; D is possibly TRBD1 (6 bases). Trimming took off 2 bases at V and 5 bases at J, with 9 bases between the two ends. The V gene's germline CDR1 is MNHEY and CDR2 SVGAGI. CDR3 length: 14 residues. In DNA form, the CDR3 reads TGTGCCAGCAGTTACGGGGGCCGAAATGAAAAACTGTTTTTT. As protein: CASSYGGRNEKLFF.

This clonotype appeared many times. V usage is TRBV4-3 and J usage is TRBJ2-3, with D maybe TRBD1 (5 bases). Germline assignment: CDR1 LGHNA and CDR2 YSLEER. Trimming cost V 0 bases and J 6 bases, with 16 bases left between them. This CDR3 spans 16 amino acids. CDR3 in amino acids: CASSQDRGLAPDTQYF. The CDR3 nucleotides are TGCGCCAGCAGCCAAGATAGGGGTTTAGCTCCGGATACGCAGTATTTT.